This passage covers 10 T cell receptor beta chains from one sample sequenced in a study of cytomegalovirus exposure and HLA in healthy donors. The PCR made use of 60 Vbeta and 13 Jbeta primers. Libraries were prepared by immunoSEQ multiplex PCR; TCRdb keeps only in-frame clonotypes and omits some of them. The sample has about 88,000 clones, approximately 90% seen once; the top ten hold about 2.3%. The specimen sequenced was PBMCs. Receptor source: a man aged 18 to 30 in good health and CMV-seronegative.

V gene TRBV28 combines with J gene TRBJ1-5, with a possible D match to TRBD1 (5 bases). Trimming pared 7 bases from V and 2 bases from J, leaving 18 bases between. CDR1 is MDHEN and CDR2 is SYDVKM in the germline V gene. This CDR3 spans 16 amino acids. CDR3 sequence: CASKDSGSFGNQPQHF. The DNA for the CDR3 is TGTGCCAGCAAGGATTCAGGGTCCTTTGGCAATCAGCCCCAGCATTTT. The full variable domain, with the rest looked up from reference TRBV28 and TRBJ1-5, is DVKVTQSSRYLVKRTGEKVFLECVQDMDHENMFWYRQDPGLGLRLIYFSYDVKMKEKGDIPEGYSVSREKKERFSLILESASTNQTSMYLCASKDSGSFGNQPQHFGDGTRLSIL.

DNA of the CDR3: TGTGCCATCAGTGGAGACAGCTCCTACGAGCAGTACTTC. It translates to CAISGDSSYEQYF. The V call is TRBV10-3, the J call TRBJ2-7; maybe TRBD1 (5 bases). V dropped 4 bases and J dropped 0 bases, with 7 bases sitting between them. CDR1 and CDR2 from the germline V gene are ENHRY and SYGVKD. The CDR3 has 13 residues.

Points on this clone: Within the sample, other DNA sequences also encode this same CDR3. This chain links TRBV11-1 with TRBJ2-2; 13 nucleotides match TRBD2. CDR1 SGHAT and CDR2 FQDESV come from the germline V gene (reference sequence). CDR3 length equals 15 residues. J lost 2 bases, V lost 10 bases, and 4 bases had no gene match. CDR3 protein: CATTGLAGNTGELFF. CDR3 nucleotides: TGTGCCACTACGGGACTAGCGGGAAACACCGGGGAGCTGTTTTTT.

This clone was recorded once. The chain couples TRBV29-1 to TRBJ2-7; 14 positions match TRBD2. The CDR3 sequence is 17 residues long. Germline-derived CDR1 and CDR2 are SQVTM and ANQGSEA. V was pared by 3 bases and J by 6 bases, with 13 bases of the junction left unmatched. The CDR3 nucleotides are TGCAGCGTTGACGCTCAGGGGGGACTAGCGGGAGAGGGCGAGCAGTACTTC. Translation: CSVDAQGGLAGEGEQYF.

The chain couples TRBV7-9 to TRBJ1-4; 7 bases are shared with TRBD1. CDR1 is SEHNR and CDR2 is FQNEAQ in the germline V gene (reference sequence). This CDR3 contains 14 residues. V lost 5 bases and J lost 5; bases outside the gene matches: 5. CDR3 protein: CASSPQDRNEKLFF. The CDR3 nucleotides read TGTGCCAGCAGCCCCCAGGACAGGAATGAAAAACTGTTTTTT.

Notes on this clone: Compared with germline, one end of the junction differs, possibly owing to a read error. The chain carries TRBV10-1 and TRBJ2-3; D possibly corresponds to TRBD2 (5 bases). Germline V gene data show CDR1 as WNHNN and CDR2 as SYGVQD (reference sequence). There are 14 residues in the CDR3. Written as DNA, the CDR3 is TGCGCCAGCAGTGAGACGCCTAGCAGAGATACGCAGTATTTT. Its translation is CASSETPSRDTQYF.

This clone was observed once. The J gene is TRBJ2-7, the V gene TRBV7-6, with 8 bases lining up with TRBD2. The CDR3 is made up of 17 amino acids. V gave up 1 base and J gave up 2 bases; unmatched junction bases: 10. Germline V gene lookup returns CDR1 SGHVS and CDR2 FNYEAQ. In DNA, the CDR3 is TGTGCCAGCAGCTTAGGAGCGGGGACTAGTGGGGCCTACGAGCAGTACTTC. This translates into CASSLGAGTSGAYEQYF.

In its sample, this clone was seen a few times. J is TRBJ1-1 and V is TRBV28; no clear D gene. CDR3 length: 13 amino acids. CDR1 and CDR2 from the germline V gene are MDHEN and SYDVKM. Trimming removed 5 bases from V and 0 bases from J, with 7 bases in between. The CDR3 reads CASSGHLNTEAFF. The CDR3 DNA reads TGTGCCAGCAGTGGGCACTTGAACACTGAAGCTTTCTTT.

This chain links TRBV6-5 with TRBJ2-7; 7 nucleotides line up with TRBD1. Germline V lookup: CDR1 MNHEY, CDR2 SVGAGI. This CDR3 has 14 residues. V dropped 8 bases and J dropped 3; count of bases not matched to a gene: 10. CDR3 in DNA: TGTGCCAGCGCTCCCGGGACAGTCGGCTACGAGCAGTACTTC. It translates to CASAPGTVGYEQYF.

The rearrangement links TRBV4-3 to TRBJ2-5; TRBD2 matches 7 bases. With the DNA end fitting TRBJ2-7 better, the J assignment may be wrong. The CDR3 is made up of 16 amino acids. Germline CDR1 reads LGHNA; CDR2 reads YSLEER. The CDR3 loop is CASSPDSGSLTGEQYF. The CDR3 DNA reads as TGCGCCAGCAGCCCGGATAGCGGGTCCCTAACGGGCGAGCAGTACTTC.